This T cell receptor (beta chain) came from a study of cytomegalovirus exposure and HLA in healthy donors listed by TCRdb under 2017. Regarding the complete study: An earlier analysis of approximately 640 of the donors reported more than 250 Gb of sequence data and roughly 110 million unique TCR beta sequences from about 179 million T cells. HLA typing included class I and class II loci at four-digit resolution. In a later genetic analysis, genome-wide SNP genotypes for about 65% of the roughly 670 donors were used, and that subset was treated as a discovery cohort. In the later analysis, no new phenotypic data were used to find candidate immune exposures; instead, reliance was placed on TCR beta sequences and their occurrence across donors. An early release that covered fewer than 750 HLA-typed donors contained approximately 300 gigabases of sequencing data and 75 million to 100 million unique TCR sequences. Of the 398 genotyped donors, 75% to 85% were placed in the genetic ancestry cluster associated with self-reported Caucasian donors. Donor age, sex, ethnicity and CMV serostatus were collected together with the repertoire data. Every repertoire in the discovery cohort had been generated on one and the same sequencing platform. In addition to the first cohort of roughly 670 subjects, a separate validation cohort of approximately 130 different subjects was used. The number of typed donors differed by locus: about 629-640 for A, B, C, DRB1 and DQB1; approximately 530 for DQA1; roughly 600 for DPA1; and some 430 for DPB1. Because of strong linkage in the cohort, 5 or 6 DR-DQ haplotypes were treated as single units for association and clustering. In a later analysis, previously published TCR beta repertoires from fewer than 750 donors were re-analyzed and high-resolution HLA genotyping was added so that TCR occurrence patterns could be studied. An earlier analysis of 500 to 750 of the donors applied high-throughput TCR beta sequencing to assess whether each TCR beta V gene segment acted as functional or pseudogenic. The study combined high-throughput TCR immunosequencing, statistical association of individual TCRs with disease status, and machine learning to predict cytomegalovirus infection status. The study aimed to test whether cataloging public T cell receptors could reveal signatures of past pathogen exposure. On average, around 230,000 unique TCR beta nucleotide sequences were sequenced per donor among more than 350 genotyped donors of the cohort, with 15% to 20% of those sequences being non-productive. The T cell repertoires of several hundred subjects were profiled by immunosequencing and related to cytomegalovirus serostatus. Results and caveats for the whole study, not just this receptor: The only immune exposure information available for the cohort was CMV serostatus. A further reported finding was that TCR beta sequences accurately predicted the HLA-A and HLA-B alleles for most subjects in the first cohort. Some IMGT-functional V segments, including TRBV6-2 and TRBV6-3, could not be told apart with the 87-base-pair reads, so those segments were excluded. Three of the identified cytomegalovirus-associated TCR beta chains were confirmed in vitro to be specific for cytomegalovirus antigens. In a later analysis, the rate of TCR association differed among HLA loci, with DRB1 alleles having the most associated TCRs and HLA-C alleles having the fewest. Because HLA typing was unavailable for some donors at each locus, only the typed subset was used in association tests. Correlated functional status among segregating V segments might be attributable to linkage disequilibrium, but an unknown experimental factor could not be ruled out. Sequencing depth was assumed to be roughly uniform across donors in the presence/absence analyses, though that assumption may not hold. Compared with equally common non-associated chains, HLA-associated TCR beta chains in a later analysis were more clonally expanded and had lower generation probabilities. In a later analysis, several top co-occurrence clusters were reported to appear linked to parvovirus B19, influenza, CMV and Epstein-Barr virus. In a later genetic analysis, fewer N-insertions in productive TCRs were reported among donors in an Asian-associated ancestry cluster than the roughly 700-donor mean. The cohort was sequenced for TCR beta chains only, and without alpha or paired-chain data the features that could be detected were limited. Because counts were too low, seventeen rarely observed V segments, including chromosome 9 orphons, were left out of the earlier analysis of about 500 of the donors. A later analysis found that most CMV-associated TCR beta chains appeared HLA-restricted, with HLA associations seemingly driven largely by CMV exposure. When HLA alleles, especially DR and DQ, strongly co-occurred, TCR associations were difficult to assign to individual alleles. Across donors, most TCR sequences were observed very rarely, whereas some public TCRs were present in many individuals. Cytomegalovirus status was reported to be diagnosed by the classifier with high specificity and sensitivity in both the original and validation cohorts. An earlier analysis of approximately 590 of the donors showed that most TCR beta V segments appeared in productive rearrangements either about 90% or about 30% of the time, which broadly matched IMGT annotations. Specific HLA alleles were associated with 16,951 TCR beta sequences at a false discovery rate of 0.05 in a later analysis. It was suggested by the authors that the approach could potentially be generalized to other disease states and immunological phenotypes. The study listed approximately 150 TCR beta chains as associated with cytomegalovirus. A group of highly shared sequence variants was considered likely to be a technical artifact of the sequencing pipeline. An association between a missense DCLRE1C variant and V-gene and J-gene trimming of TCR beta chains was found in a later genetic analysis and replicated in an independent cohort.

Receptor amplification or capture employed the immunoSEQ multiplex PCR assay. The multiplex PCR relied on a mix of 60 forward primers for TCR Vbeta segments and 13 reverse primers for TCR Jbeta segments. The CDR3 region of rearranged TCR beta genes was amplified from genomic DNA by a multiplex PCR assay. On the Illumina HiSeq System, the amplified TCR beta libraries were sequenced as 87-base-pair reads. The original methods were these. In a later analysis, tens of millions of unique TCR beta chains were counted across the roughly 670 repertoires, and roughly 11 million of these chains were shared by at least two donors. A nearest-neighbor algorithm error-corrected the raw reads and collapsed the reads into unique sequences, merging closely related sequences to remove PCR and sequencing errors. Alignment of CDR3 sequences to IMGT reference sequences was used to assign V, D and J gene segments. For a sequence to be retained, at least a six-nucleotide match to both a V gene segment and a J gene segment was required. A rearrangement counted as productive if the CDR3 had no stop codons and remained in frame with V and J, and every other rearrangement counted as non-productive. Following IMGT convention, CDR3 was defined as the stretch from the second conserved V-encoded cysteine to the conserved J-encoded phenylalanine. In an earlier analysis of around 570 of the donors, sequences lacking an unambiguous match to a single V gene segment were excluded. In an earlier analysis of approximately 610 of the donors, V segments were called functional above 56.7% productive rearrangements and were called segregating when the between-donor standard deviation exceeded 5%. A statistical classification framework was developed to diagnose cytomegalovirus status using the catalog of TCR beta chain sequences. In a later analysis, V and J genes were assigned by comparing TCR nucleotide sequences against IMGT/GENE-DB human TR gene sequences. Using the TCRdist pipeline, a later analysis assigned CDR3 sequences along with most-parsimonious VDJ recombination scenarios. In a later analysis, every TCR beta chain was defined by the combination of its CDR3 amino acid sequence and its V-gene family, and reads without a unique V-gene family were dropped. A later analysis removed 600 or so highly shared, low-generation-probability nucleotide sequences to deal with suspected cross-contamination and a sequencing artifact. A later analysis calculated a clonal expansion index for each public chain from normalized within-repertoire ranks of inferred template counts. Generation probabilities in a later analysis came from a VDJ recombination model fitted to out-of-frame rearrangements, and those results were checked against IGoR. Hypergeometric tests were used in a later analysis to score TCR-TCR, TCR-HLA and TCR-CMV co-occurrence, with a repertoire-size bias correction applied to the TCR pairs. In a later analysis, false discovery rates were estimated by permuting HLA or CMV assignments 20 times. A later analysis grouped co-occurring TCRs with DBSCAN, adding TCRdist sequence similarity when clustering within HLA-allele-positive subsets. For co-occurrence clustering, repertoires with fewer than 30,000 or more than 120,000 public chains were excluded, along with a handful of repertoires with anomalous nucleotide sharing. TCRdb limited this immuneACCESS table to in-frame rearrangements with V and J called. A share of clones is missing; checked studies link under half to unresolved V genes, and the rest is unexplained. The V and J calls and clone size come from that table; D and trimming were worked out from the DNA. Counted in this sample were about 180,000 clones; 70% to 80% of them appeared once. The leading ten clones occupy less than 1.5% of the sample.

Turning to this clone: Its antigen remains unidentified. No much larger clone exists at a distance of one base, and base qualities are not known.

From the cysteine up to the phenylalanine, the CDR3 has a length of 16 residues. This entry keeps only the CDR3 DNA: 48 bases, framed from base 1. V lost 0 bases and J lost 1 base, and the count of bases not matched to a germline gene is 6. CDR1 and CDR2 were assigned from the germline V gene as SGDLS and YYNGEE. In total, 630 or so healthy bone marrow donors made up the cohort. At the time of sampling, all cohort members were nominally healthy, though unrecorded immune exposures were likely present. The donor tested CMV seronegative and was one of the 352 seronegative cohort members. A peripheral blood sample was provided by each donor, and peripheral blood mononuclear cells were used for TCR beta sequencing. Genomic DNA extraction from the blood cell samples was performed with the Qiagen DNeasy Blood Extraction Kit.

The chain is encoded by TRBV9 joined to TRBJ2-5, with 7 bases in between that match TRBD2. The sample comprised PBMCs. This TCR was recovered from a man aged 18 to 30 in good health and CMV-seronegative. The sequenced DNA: TGTGCCAGCAGCGTAGGCAGCGGGGTTTCCCAAGAGACCCAGTACTTC. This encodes CASSVGSGVSQETQYF.